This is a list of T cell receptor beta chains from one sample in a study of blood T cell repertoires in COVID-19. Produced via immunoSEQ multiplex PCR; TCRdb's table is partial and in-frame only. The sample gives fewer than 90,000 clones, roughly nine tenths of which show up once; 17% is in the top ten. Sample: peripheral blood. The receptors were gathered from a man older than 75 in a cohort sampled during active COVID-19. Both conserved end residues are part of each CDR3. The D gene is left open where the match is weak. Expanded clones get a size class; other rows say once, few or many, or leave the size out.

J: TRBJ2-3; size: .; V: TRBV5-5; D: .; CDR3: CASNPLESTDTQYF; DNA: TGTGCCAGCAACCCCTTAGAGAGCACAGATACGCAGTATTTT
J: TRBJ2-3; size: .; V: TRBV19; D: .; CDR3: CASSPQGSTDTQYF; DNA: TGTGCCAGTAGTCCACAGGGAAGCACAGATACGCAGTATTTT
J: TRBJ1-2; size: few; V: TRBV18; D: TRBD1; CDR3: CASSPGQGHGYTF; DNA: TGTGCCAGCTCACCCGGACAGGGCCATGGCTACACCTTC
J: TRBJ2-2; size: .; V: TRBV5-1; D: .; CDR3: CASSPVMDTGELFF; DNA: TGCGCCAGCAGCCCGGTGATGGACACCGGGGAGCTGTTTTTT
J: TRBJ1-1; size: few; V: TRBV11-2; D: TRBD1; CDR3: CASKSGTGSTEAFF; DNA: TGTGCCAGCAAGTCAGGGACAGGGTCCACTGAAGCTTTCTTT
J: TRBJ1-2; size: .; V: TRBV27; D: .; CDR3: CASSSTEGGYTF; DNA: TGTGCCAGCAGTAGCACAGAGGGTGGCTACACCTTC
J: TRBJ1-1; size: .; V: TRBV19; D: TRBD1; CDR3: CASSLQTGASNTEAFF; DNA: TGTGCCAGTAGTCTCCAGACAGGGGCTAGCAACACTGAAGCTTTCTTT
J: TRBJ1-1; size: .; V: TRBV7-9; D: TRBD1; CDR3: CASSLQGAEAFF; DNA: TGTGCCAGCAGCTTACAGGGGGCTGAAGCTTTCTTT
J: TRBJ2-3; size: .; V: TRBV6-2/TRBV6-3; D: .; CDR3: CASSDPGGAVDTQYF; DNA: TGTGCCAGCAGTGACCCTGGGGGGGCTGTAGATACGCAGTATTTT
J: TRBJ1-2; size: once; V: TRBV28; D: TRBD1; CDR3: CASSLGTVNYGYTF; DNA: TGTGCCAGCAGTTTAGGGACAGTCAACTATGGCTACACCTTC
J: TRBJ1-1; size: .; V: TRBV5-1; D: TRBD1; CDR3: CASSFDLNRGRGTEAFF; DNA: TGCGCCAGCAGCTTTGATCTCAACAGGGGTCGGGGCACTGAAGCTTTCTTT
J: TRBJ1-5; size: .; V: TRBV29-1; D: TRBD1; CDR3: CSVDQGGNQPQHF; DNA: TGCAGCGTTGATCAGGGGGGCAATCAGCCCCAGCATTTT
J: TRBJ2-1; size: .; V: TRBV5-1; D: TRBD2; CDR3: CASSLVSSGEQFF; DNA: TGCGCCAGCAGCTTGGTGTCTAGCGGGGAGCAGTTCTTC
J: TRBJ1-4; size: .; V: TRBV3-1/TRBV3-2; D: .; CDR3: CASSWDWNNEKLFF; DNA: TGTGCCAGCAGCTGGGACTGGAATAATGAAAAACTGTTTTTT
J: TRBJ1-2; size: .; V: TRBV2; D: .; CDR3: CASSVNNNYGYTF; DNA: TGTGCCAGCAGTGTTAACAATAACTATGGCTACACCTTC
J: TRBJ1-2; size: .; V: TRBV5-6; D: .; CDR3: CASSLGQAHGYTF; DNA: TGTGCCAGCAGCTTGGGGCAGGCTCATGGCTACACCTTC
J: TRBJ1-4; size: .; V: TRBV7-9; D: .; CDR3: CASSAYRELVEKLFF; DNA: TGTGCCAGCAGCGCCTACAGGGAGCTAGTTGAAAAACTGTTTTTT
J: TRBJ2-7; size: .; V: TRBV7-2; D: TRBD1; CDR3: CASSLGGQGAGEQYF; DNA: TGTGCCAGCAGCTTAGGGGGACAGGGGGCTGGGGAGCAGTACTTC
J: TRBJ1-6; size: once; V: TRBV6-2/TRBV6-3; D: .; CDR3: CASSYDQDTRLKRNSPLHF; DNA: TGTGCCAGCAGTTACGATCAGGACACCCGACTGAAAAGGAATTCACCCCTCCACTTT
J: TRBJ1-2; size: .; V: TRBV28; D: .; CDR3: CASSLPNTDYGYTF; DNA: TGTGCCAGCAGTTTACCGAATACTGACTATGGCTACACCTTC
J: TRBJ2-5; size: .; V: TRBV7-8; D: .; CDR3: CASSLGRQDQETQYF; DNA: TGTGCCAGCAGCTTAGGCCGACAAGATCAAGAGACCCAGTACTTC
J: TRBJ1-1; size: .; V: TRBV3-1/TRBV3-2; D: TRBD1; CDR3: CASSQLGAGGILAFF; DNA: TGTGCCAGCAGCCAACTGGGGGCAGGGGGCATTTTAGCTTTCTTT
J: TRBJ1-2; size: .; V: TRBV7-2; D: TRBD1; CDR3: CASTQDRTFYGYTF; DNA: TGTGCCAGCACCCAGGACAGGACGTTCTATGGCTACACCTTC
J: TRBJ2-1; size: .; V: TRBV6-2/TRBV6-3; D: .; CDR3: CASSYPPRHEQFF; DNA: TGTGCCAGCAGTTACCCGCCTAGACATGAGCAGTTCTTC
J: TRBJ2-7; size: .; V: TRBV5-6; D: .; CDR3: CASSLGPGSSYEQYF; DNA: TGTGCCAGCAGCCTCGGACCGGGGAGCTCCTACGAGCAGTACTTC
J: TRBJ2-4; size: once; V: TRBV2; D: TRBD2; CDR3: CASSTLTSGRSKNIQYF; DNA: TGTGCCAGCAGCACTTTGACTAGCGGGCGTTCCAAAAACATTCAGTACTTC
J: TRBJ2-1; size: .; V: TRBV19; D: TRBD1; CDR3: CASSIPGTGYNEQFF; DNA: TGTGCCAGTAGTATACCGGGGACAGGTTACAATGAGCAGTTCTTC
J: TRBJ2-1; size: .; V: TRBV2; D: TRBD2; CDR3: CASSGGLAGGGSSYNEQFF; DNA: TGTGCCAGCAGCGGTGGACTAGCGGGGGGCGGGAGCTCCTACAATGAGCAGTTCTTC
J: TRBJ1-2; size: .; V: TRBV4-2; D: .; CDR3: CASSQGAGRDYGYTF; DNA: TGTGCCAGCAGCCAAGGGGCAGGGAGGGACTATGGCTACACCTTC
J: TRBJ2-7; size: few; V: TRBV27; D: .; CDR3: CASSLSAGSEQYF; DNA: TGTGCCAGCAGTTTATCCGCGGGCTCCGAGCAGTACTTC
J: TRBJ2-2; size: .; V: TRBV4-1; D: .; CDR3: CASSLPLSGAGELFF; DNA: TGCGCCAGCAGCCTCCCCCTTTCCGGGGCCGGGGAGCTGTTTTTT
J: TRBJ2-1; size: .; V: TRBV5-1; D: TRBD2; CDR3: CASSSRTGGPDEQFF; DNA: TGCGCCAGCAGCTCGAGAACGGGGGGGCCCGATGAGCAGTTCTTC
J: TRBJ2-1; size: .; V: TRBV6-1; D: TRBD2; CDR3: CASSEILAGVNEQFF; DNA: TGTGCCAGCAGTGAAATCCTAGCGGGGGTTAATGAGCAGTTCTTC
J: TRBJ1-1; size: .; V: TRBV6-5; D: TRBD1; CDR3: CASRDRVSTEAFF; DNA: TGTGCCAGCAGGGACAGGGTCAGCACTGAAGCTTTCTTT
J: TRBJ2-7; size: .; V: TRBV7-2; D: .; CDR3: CASSSVDRTYEQYF; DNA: TGTGCCAGCAGCTCGGTCGACAGAACCTACGAGCAGTACTTC
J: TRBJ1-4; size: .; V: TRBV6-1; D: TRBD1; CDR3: CASSEPRDRGREKLFF; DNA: TGTGCCAGCAGTGAACCGAGAGACAGGGGGAGGGAAAAACTGTTTTTT
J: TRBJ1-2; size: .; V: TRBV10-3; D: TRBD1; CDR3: CAISDRARGNYGYTF; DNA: TGTGCCATCAGTGACCGGGCCAGGGGGAACTATGGCTACACCTTC
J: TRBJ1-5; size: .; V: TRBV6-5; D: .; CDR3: CASSSIGGNQPQHF; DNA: TGTGCCAGCAGTTCCATAGGGGGCAATCAGCCCCAGCATTTT
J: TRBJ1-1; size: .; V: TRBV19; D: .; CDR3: CASSIDSSITEAFF; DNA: TGTGCCAGTAGTATAGACAGTTCGATAACTGAAGCTTTCTTT
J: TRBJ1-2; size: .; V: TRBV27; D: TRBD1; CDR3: CASSAMGQNFYGYTF; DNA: TGTGCCAGCAGTGCCATGGGACAGAACTTCTATGGCTACACCTTC
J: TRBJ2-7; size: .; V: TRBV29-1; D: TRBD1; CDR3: CSVGRDRGYEQYF; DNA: TGCAGCGTTGGGCGGGACAGGGGATACGAGCAGTACTTC
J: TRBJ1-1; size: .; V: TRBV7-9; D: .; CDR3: CASSFRQNTEAFF; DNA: TGTGCCAGCAGCTTCCGACAGAACACTGAAGCTTTCTTT
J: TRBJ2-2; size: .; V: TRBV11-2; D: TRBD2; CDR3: CASSSTAGTTHTGELFF; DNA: TGTGCCAGCAGCTCTACCGCCGGGACTACACACACCGGGGAGCTGTTTTTT
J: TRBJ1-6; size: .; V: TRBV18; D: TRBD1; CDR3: CASSPTGQNSPLHF; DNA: TGTGCCAGCTCACCGACAGGGCAAAATTCACCCCTCCACTTT
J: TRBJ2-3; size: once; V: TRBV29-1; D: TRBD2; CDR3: CSVVGGEPSTDTQYF; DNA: TGCAGCGTTGTCGGGGGGGAGCCTAGCACAGATACGCAGTATTTT
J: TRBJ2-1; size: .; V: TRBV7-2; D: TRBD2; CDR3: CASSLAGTSGVDEQFF; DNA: TGTGCCAGCAGCTTAGCTGGGACTAGCGGGGTAGATGAGCAGTTCTTC
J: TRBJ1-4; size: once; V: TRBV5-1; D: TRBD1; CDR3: CASSPQGAPLEKLFF; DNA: TGCGCCAGCAGCCCGCAGGGGGCCCCACTTGAAAAACTGTTTTTT
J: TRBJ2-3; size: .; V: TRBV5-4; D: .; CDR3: CASSFRVRGTDTQYF; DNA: TGTGCCAGCAGCTTCAGGGTTCGGGGCACAGATACGCAGTATTTT
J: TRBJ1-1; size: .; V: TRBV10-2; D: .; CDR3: CASVGGMNTEAFF; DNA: TGCGCCAGCGTTGGGGGGATGAACACTGAAGCTTTCTTT
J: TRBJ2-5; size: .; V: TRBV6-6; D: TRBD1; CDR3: CASSPGTGNLQETQYF; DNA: TGTGCCAGCAGCCCCGGGACAGGGAACTTACAAGAGACCCAGTACTTC
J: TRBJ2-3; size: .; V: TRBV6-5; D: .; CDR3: CASSYSNQGHTQYF; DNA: TGTGCCAGCAGTTACTCGAATCAGGGGCATACGCAGTATTTT
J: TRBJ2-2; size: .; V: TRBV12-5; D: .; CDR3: CASGQMIATGELFF; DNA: TGTGCTAGTGGCCAGATGATCGCCACCGGGGAGCTGTTTTTT
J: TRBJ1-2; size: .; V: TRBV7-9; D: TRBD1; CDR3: CASSSPRTDRDGYTF; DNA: TGTGCCAGCAGCTCACCCCGAACTGACAGGGATGGCTACACCTTC
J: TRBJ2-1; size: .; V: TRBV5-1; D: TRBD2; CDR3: CASSLRLAPYNEQFF; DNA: TGCGCCAGCAGCTTGAGACTAGCTCCCTACAATGAGCAGTTCTTC
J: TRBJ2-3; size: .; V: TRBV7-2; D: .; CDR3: CASSLVPLSTDTQYF; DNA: TGTGCCAGCAGCTTAGTCCCACTTAGCACAGATACGCAGTATTTT
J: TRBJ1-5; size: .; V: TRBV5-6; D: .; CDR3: CASSLATEGNQPQHF; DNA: TGTGCCAGCAGCTTGGCGACGGAGGGCAATCAGCCCCAGCATTTT
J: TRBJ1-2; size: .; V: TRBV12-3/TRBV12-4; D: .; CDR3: CASLGREGFYTF; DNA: TGTGCCAGCCTCGGTAGGGAGGGATTTTACACCTTC
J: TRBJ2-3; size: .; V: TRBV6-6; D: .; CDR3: CASRGPGVSTDTQYF; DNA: TGTGCCAGCAGGGGCCCGGGAGTTAGCACAGATACGCAGTATTTT
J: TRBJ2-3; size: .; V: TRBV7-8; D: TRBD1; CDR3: CASSLRTGDTDTQYF; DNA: TGTGCCAGCAGCTTAAGAACAGGGGACACAGATACGCAGTATTTT